This TCR beta chain was captured in a study of graft-versus-host responses after intestinal transplantation. Across the study: Transplants given to recipients were multivisceral, liver-intestinal, or isolated intestinal.

Germline CDR1 KGHSH, CDR2 LQKENI. This CDR3 has 15 residues. Trimming cost V 8 bases and J 2 bases, with 19 bases left between them. Some clones are missing from TCRdb's copy, which holds only in-frame ones; the method was immunoSEQ multiplex PCR. The data contain 75,000 to 100,000 clones, 75% to 95% of them singletons. The study, taken as a whole, reports: GvH clones were identified in recipient marrow, with some first appearing in ileum or blood.

Worth noting for this clone: Its antigen is still unknown.

Specimen: unstimulated CD4+ T cells sorted from spleen or lymph node cells, collected before transplant. The J gene is TRBJ2-7, the V gene TRBV18, with D possibly matching TRBD1 (6 bases). The receptor was isolated from a human donor who was the organ donor for an intestinal transplant. The CDR3 DNA is TGTGCCAGCACCCCAGGGGCAGGTGCCACCTACGAGCAGTACTTC. This codes for CASTPGAGATYEQYF.